The TCR beta chain under discussion was sequenced for a study of cytomegalovirus exposure and HLA in healthy donors (dated by TCRdb to the late 2010s). Context from the whole study: In an earlier analysis of 550 to 750 of the donors, 250 to 350 Gb of sequence data and 90 million to 120 million unique TCR beta sequences from about 180 million T cells were reported. Using immunosequencing, the study profiled T cell repertoires from about 610 subjects and related those repertoires to cytomegalovirus serostatus. Rather than drawing on any new phenotypic data, the later analysis identified candidate immune exposures from TCR beta sequences and the way those sequences occurred across donors. In a later genetic analysis, genome-wide SNP genotypes for 398 of the 666 donors were used, and that subset was treated as a discovery cohort. Alongside the repertoire data, information on donor age, sex, ethnicity and CMV serostatus was compiled. An earlier analysis of 587 of the donors applied high-throughput TCR beta sequencing to assess whether each TCR beta V gene segment acted as functional or pseudogenic. A later analysis re-examined previously published TCR beta repertoires from just over 650 donors and added high-resolution HLA genotyping to investigate patterns of TCR occurrence. Along with the approximately 600-subject first cohort, a separate validation cohort of over a hundred different subjects was used. Among about 370 genotyped donors of the cohort, an average of around 240,000 unique TCR beta nucleotide sequences was sequenced per donor, of which about 19% were non-productive. An early release covering approximately 600 HLA-typed donors comprised about 310 gigabases of sequencing data and around 85 million unique TCR sequences. HLA typing included class I and class II loci at four-digit resolution. Every discovery cohort repertoire had been produced on one sequencing platform. The aim of the study was to test whether cataloging public T cell receptors could identify signatures of past pathogen exposure. Four or five DR-DQ haplotypes were handled as single units for association and clustering because linkage in the cohort was strong. Of the approximately 370 genotyped donors, less than 90% were placed in the genetic ancestry cluster associated with self-reported Caucasian donors. High-throughput TCR immunosequencing, statistical association of individual TCRs with disease status, and machine learning were combined to predict cytomegalovirus infection status. The number of donors typed differed by locus, with roughly 620-630 for A, B, C, DRB1 and DQB1, over 500 for DQA1, about 610 for DPA1, and 450 to 480 for DPB1. Findings and caveats that apply to the study as a whole: Linkage disequilibrium might explain the correlated functional status among segregating V segments, but an unknown experimental factor could not be ruled out. Presence/absence analyses assumed roughly uniform sequencing depth across donors, an assumption that may not hold. Three of the identified cytomegalovirus-associated TCR beta chains were confirmed in vitro to be specific for cytomegalovirus antigens. This cohort had only TCR beta chains sequenced, and the lack of alpha or paired-chain data limited which features could be detected. The study listed 150 to 200 TCR beta chains as associated with cytomegalovirus. The authors suggested that the approach could potentially be extended to other disease states and immunological phenotypes. At a false discovery rate of 0.05, a later analysis linked fewer than 20,000 TCR beta sequences to specific HLA alleles. According to a later analysis, parvovirus B19, influenza, CMV and Epstein-Barr virus appeared linked to several top co-occurrence clusters. Because counts were too low, around 18 rarely observed V segments, including chromosome 9 orphons, were left out of the earlier analysis of 500 to 750 of the donors. Compared with equally common non-associated chains, HLA-associated TCR beta chains in a later analysis were more clonally expanded and had lower generation probabilities. Most TCR sequences were seen in very few donors, while some public TCRs were found in many individuals. Compared with the roughly 700-donor mean, donors in an Asian-associated ancestry cluster had fewer N-insertions in productive TCRs, according to a later genetic analysis. A cluster of highly shared sequence variants was judged likely to represent a technical artifact of the sequencing pipeline. A later analysis found that TCR association rates varied across HLA loci, with DRB1 alleles showing the most associated TCRs and HLA-C alleles the fewest. Assigning TCR associations to individual alleles was difficult when HLA alleles, especially DR and DQ, strongly co-occurred. Cytomegalovirus status was reported to be diagnosed by the classifier with high specificity and sensitivity in both the original and validation cohorts. A further reported finding was that TCR beta sequences accurately predicted the HLA-A and HLA-B alleles for most subjects in the first cohort. Immune exposure information for the cohort was limited to CMV serostatus. Broadly in line with IMGT annotations, most TCR beta V segments showed up in productive rearrangements about 90% or about 30% of the time in an earlier analysis of several hundred of the donors. Because some donors lacked HLA typing at each locus, the association tests relied only on the typed subset. According to a later analysis, most CMV-associated TCR beta chains appeared to be HLA-restricted, and the HLA associations seemed to be driven largely by CMV exposure. Because the 87-base-pair reads could not distinguish some IMGT-functional V segments, including TRBV6-2 and TRBV6-3, those segments were excluded. A later genetic analysis associated a missense DCLRE1C variant with V-gene and J-gene trimming of TCR beta chains, and an independent cohort replicated the association.

The cohort consisted of fewer than 700 healthy bone marrow donors. Cohort members were all nominally healthy when sampled, although unrecorded immune exposures were likely present. The donor tested CMV seronegative, placing the donor among the 350 to 400 seronegative members of the cohort. Every donor gave a peripheral blood sample, and the peripheral blood mononuclear cells from that sample were used for TCR beta sequencing. Genomic DNA extraction from the blood cell samples was performed with the Qiagen DNeasy Blood Extraction Kit. Turning to this clone: It lacks a known antigen. The record has no base qualities; no much larger clone is one base away.

Library method: the immunoSEQ multiplex PCR assay. A mixture of 60 forward primers for TCR Vbeta segments and 13 reverse primers for TCR Jbeta segments was used in the multiplex PCR. The CDR3 region of rearranged TCR beta genes was amplified from genomic DNA with a multiplex PCR assay. On the Illumina HiSeq System, the amplified TCR beta libraries were sequenced as 87-base-pair reads. As for how the authors treated the data: Across the roughly 640 repertoires, a later analysis counted 78 million or so unique TCR beta chains, 9.5 million to 13 million of which were shared by at least two donors. Raw reads were error-corrected and collapsed into unique sequences by a nearest-neighbor algorithm in which closely related sequences were merged to remove PCR and sequencing errors. Alignment of CDR3 sequences to IMGT reference sequences was used to assign V, D and J gene segments. For a sequence to be retained, at least a six-nucleotide match to both a V gene segment and a J gene segment was required. A rearrangement was called productive if the CDR3 had no stop codons and remained in frame with V and J, and every other rearrangement was called non-productive. CDR3 was defined according to IMGT convention as the region running from the second conserved V-encoded cysteine to the conserved J-encoded phenylalanine. In an earlier analysis of approximately 590 of the donors, sequences lacking an unambiguous match to a single V gene segment were excluded. In an earlier analysis of 587 of the donors, V segments were called functional above 56.7% productive rearrangements and were called segregating when the between-donor standard deviation exceeded 5%. A statistical classification framework was developed to diagnose cytomegalovirus status using the catalog of TCR beta chain sequences. In a later analysis, TCR nucleotide sequences were compared against IMGT/GENE-DB human TR gene sequences so that V and J genes could be assigned. In a later analysis, CDR3 sequences and most-parsimonious VDJ recombination scenarios were assigned using the TCRdist pipeline. In a later analysis, each TCR beta chain was defined by its CDR3 amino acid sequence together with its V-gene family, and reads lacking a unique V-gene family were excluded. As a way to deal with suspected cross-contamination and a sequencing artifact, a later analysis dropped under 600 nucleotide sequences that were highly shared and had low generation probability. A later analysis calculated a clonal expansion index for each public chain from normalized within-repertoire ranks of inferred template counts. Generation probabilities in a later analysis came from a VDJ recombination model fitted to out-of-frame rearrangements, and those results were checked against IGoR. In a later analysis, TCR-TCR, TCR-HLA and TCR-CMV co-occurrence was scored with hypergeometric tests, and a repertoire-size bias correction was applied to TCR pairs. A later analysis estimated false discovery rates by permuting HLA or CMV assignments 20 times. In a later analysis, co-occurring TCRs were grouped with DBSCAN, and TCRdist sequence similarity was added when clustering was performed within HLA-allele-positive subsets. For co-occurrence clustering, repertoires with fewer than 30,000 or more than 120,000 public chains were excluded, along with five or six repertoires with anomalous nucleotide sharing. TCRdb took over this immuneACCESS table, retaining in-frame rearrangements with V and J assigned. Such tables are incomplete; in checked studies, under half of the missing clones stem from an unresolved V gene, and the remainder is unexplained. The V and J calls and the clone size are those of that table, but D and trimming were determined from the DNA. For this sample the table gives around 110,000 clones, of which 75% to 85% were detected only once. The ten largest clones add up to more than 1.5% of the sample.

CDR1 and CDR2 (SGHRS, YFSETQ) derive from the germline V gene. The CDR3 spans 14 residues, from the cysteine through the phenylalanine. CDR3 DNA only is kept here, 42 bases in frame from base 1. The germline ends are 8 bases apart after V is trimmed by 0 bases and J by 4 bases. This clonotype was sampled from a man in his fifties or sixties in good health and CMV-seronegative. Recombination linked TRBV5-1 to TRBJ2-1; the D gene is possibly TRBD2, with 6 bases matching. Sequenced: PBMCs. The DNA reads as follows: TGCGCCAGCAGCTTGGGCGCGGGGTACAATGAGCAGTTCTTC. Translated, this gives CASSLGAGYNEQFF. With the portions outside the CDR3 filled from the reference TRBV5-1 and TRBJ2-1 genes, the complete variable region becomes KAGVTQTPRYLIKTRGQQVTLSCSPISGHRSVSWYQQTPGQGLQFLFEYFSETQRNKGNFPGRFSGRQFSNSRSEMNVSTLELGDSALYLCASSLGAGYNEQFFGPGTRLTVL.